The T cell receptor (beta chain) described here comes from a study of blood T cells in healthy people across ages. This CDR3 has 12 amino acids. Trimming removed 6 bases from V and 9 bases from J, with 15 bases in between. Sample-barcoded 5' priming and a J-beta primer mix drove a second PCR of about 6 to 12 cycles. TCRdb passed the 5' RACE reads through MiXCR, listing each CDR3 protein once. Of around 1,500,000 distinct CDR3 sequences in the sample, approximately 40% were seen once. The rearrangement joins TRBV12-3 or TRBV12-4 to TRBJ2-7, with D tentatively TRBD1 (6 bases). This sequence was found in a woman aged 18-30 years in good health. Sample: blood. The CDR3 loop is CASSRRTVGQYF. The CDR3 coding sequence is TGTGCCAGCAGCCGTCGGACAGTTGGGCAGTACTTC.